The 30 T cell receptor beta chains in this list originate from one sample, sequenced in a study of T cells in Graves' hyperthyroidism and ophthalmopathy. TCR beta CDR3 region amplification was performed from RNA transcripts. During a first-round RT-PCR of the TCR CDR3, the HTBI primer set was used. TCRdb processed the multiplex PCR reads anew with MiXCR; each CDR3 protein has one entry. The table has some 350,000 distinct CDR3 sequences, 15% to 20% seen once. Sequenced sample: blood. These receptors came from a woman aged 18-29 years with Graves' hyperthyroidism.

This clonotype has only one observation. This chain links TRBV6-1 with TRBJ1-1, with D tentatively TRBD1 (5 bases). The ends were cut back, 4 bases at V and 5 bases at J, with 17 bases in the middle. Germline V lookup: CDR1 MNHNS, CDR2 SASEGT. The CDR3 runs to 15 residues. The CDR3 region is CASSVKGTGGTEAFF. As DNA, the CDR3 is TGTGCCAGCAGTGTAAAAGGGACGGGTGGGACTGAAGCTTTCTTT.

In this sample, this clonotype turned up many times. This rearrangement joins TRBV11-2 to TRBJ1-5; no firm D call. This CDR3 has 13 residues. The V end was cut by 4 bases, the J end by 3 bases, with 7 bases between. Germline loops: CDR1 SGHAT, CDR2 FQNNGV. CDR3 amino acids: CASSSYNNQPQHF. The DNA of the CDR3 is TGTGCCAGCAGCTCTTACAACAATCAGCCCCAGCATTTT. Full variable domain (remainder filled in from reference TRBV11-2 and TRBJ1-5): EAGVAQSPRYKIIEKRQSVAFWCNPISGHATLYWYQQILGQGPKLLIQFQNNGVVDDSQLPKDRFSAERLKGVDSTLKIQPAKLEDSAVYLCASSSYNNQPQHFGDGTRLSIL.

Ten or more counts support this clonotype. The chain has TRBV6-5 and TRBJ1-5, with D maybe TRBD1 (5 bases). Germline V gives CDR1 MNHEY, CDR2 SVGAGI. CDR3 length: 14 amino acids. Trimming stripped 2 bases from V and 0 bases from J, with 5 bases between. CDR3 DNA sequence: TGTGCCAGCAGTTACGGGGGTAGCAATCAGCCCCAGCATTTT. It specifies CASSYGGSNQPQHF.

This clonotype was picked up many times. The chain recombines TRBV20-1 with TRBJ2-7; 8 positions match TRBD2. Germline V CDR1 and CDR2: DFQATT, SNEGSKA (reference sequence). This CDR3 spans 15 amino acids. With 3 bases clipped from V and 2 bases from J, the junction kept 9 bases outside the gene matches. The chain's CDR3 is CSASPLAGDTYEQYF. CDR3 nucleotide sequence: TGCAGTGCTAGCCCCCTAGCGGGCGATACCTACGAGCAGTACTTC.

Many counts were recorded for this clonotype. One junction end does not reproduce the germline sequence, and a read error may be involved. The gene calls are TRBV2 and TRBJ2-7; perhaps TRBD2 as D (5 bases). The CDR3 contains 14 residues. Germline CDR1 and CDR2: SNHLY and FYNNEI. DNA of the CDR3: TGTGCCAGCAGTGGGTCCGGGCGCGGGTACGAGCAGTGCTTC. This translates into CASSGSGRGYEQCF. Full variable domain (outside the CDR3, taken from reference TRBV2 and TRBJ2-7): EPEVTQTPSHQVTQMGQEVILRCVPISNHLYFYWYRQILGQKVEFLVSFYNNEISEKSEIFDDQFSVERPDGSNFTLKIRSTKLEDSAMYFCASSGSGRGYEQCFGPGTRLTVT.

This clonotype was detected only a few times. This chain connects TRBV4-1 to TRBJ1-5; a possible D gene is TRBD1 (6 bases). This CDR3 has 14 residues. Germline CDR1 is MGHRA and CDR2 is YSYEKL. V was clipped by 5 bases and J by 6 bases, with 14 bases between them. CDR3 nucleotide sequence: TGCGCCAGCAGCTTGACAGGTCAGGGTCAGCCCCAGCATTTT. The encoded protein is CASSLTGQGQPQHF.

This clonotype was seen repeatedly, ten times or more. This chain connects TRBV4-1 to TRBJ1-2, with 7 bases fitting TRBD1. The V and J ends lost 1 base and 6 bases, in that order; junction bases with no gene match: 11. This CDR3 region has 16 residues. From germline, CDR1 is MGHRA and CDR2 YSYEKL. The CDR3 DNA sequence: TGCGCCAGCAGCCAAGGGACAGGTTGGGCGAACGATGGCTACACCTTC. It translates to CASSQGTGWANDGYTF.

This clonotype was counted between two and nine times. The chain links TRBV28 to TRBJ2-5; 8 nucleotides match TRBD2. Trimming took 7 bases from V and 5 from J; bases not matched to a gene: 12. Germline V CDR1 and CDR2: MDHEN, SYDVKM. This CDR3 region has 15 residues. In nucleotides, the CDR3 is TGTGCCAGCACCGACAGACTAGCGCTTGGGGAGACCCAGTACTTC. As protein: CASTDRLALGETQYF.

This clonotype was seen more than once but under ten times. J is TRBJ1-3 and V is TRBV5-1, with 7 nucleotides matching TRBD1. This CDR3 is 14 amino acids long. V lost 4 bases to trimming and J lost 6 bases; unmatched junction nucleotides: 7. Germline V lookup: CDR1 SGHRS, CDR2 YFSETQ. The CDR3 here is CASSPGQSLNTIYF. The CDR3 nucleotides read TGCGCCAGCAGCCCGGGACAGTCATTAAACACCATATATTTT.

This clonotype has at least ten counts. The chain couples TRBV27 to TRBJ2-7; tentatively, D is TRBD1 or TRBD2 (6 bases each). Trimming took off 5 bases at V and 5 bases at J, with 16 bases between the two ends. From germline, CDR1 is MNHEY and CDR2 SMNVEV (reference sequence). This CDR3 is 14 amino acids long. The CDR3, as DNA: TGTGCCAGCAGTGGGGGGCCACTGGCCCACGAGCAGTACTTC. Translation: CASSGGPLAHEQYF.

At least ten counts were recorded for this clonotype. The rearrangement uses TRBV11-2 and TRBJ1-4, with TRBD1 identical over 11 bases. This CDR3 contains 14 residues. Germline-derived CDR1 and CDR2 are SGHAT and FQNNGV. V trimming: 5 bases; J trimming: 8 bases; junction bases outside the gene matches: 4. The DNA for the CDR3 is TGTGCCAGCAGCACGGGACAGGGGGGGGAAAAACTGTTTTTT. It translates to CASSTGQGGEKLFF. The entire variable domain, with the rest obtained from reference TRBV11-2 and TRBJ1-4, is as follows: EAGVAQSPRYKIIEKRQSVAFWCNPISGHATLYWYQQILGQGPKLLIQFQNNGVVDDSQLPKDRFSAERLKGVDSTLKIQPAKLEDSAVYLCASSTGQGGEKLFFGSGTQLSVL.

This clonotype showed up many times. V usage is TRBV2 and J usage is TRBJ1-1; tentative D call: TRBD1 (6 bases). CDR1 is SNHLY and CDR2 is FYNNEI in the germline V gene. CDR3 length equals 12 residues. V was pared by 6 bases and J by 11 bases, with 16 bases between. CDR3 sequence: CASSGDRTDAFF. The CDR3 bases are TGTGCCAGCAGCGGCGACAGGACGGATGCTTTCTTT.

This clonotype was seen only a few times. The chain recombines TRBV2 with TRBJ1-6, with a weak D call TRBD1 (6 bases). V was pared by 7 bases and J by 5 bases, with 12 bases between. This CDR3 is 14 amino acids long. Germline-derived CDR1 and CDR2 are SNHLY and FYNNEI. The CDR3 DNA follows: TGTGCCAGCACCCGGGACACGCATAATTCACCCCTCCACTTT. Translating it yields CASTRDTHNSPLHF.

This clonotype showed up many times. The chain carries TRBV2 and TRBJ1-1; D remains ambiguous. This CDR3 is built from 12 residues. CDR1 and CDR2 (germline): SNHLY, FYNNEI. Trimming removed 7 bases at V and 7 bases at J, with 13 bases between. In DNA form, the CDR3 reads TGTGCCAGCAATCGGATCGACGGTGAAGCTTTCTTT. This encodes CASNRIDGEAFF.

This clonotype was seen repeatedly, ten times or more. The gene calls are TRBV24-1 and TRBJ2-7; possible D gene TRBD1, 5 bases. Germline V gene data show CDR1 as KGHDR and CDR2 as SFDVKD. CDR3 length: 13 amino acids. Trimming removed 2 bases from V and 5 bases from J, with 9 bases in between. The CDR3 region has the DNA TGTGCCACCAGTGATTGGGTCAGGGACGAGCAGTACTTC. It encodes CATSDWVRDEQYF.

This chain joins TRBV28 and TRBJ1-2; TRBD1 is a possible D gene (6 bases). Between the trimmed V and J ends, which lost 7 bases and 2 bases, there was a span of 11 bases. The CDR3 totals 13 residues. Germline loops: CDR1 MDHEN, CDR2 SYDVKM. CDR3 amino acids: CASTEGQNYGYTF. The CDR3 DNA reads as TGTGCCAGCACCGAGGGACAAAACTATGGCTACACCTTC.

There are many counts of this clonotype. The chain is built from TRBV12-3 or TRBV12-4 and TRBJ1-1, with no clear D. CDR3 length equals 13 residues. Trimming took 3 bases from V and 4 from J, leaving 9 bases between them. The CDR3 sequence: CASSFEFGTEAFF. In nucleotides, the CDR3 is TGTGCCAGCAGTTTTGAGTTTGGCACTGAAGCTTTCTTT.

This clonotype appeared many times. CDR3 in amino acids: CASSPRGQGYEQYF. In nucleotides, the CDR3 is TGCGCCAGCAGCCCCAGGGGGCAGGGGTACGAGCAGTACTTC. The genes are TRBV5-1 and TRBJ2-7; 8 bases are shared with TRBD1. With 4 bases clipped from V and 4 bases from J, the junction kept 7 bases outside the gene matches. In germline, CDR1 is SGHRS, CDR2 YFSETQ. This CDR3 comprises 14 residues.

This clonotype was picked up many times. This rearrangement joins TRBV28 to TRBJ1-2; tentatively, D is TRBD1 (6 bases). The V end was cut by 7 bases, the J end by 1 base, with 13 bases between. Germline lookup yields CDR1 MDHEN and CDR2 SYDVKM. The CDR3 is 14 residues long. In DNA form, the CDR3 reads TGTGCCAGCATACTTCAACAGGGTAACTATGGCTACACCTTC. It encodes CASILQQGNYGYTF.

This clonotype was counted ten times or more. The chain recombines TRBV29-1 with TRBJ2-7; D is perhaps TRBD1 or TRBD2 (5 bases each). The CDR3 loop spans 13 amino acids. CDR1 is SQVTM and CDR2 is ANQGSEA in the germline V gene. CDR3 in amino acids: CRSGGTVDYEQYF. Here the CDR3 DNA reads TGCAGGTCTGGGGGTACGGTGGACTACGAGCAGTACTTC.

The rearrangement uses TRBV7-8 and TRBJ2-5; 9 nucleotides match TRBD1. There are 14 residues in the CDR3. V lost 2 bases to trimming and J lost 4 bases; unmatched junction nucleotides: 2. Germline V gene lookup returns CDR1 SGHVS and CDR2 FQNEAQ. The CDR3 spells CASSLMDRGETQYF. In DNA, the CDR3 is TGTGCCAGCAGCTTAATGGACAGGGGAGAGACCCAGTACTTC.

The rearrangement links TRBV18 to TRBJ1-6, with TRBD1 as a possible D gene (6 bases). CDR3 length: 14 amino acids. V shed 4 bases and J shed 6 bases, with 10 bases lying between them. Germline CDR1 KGHSH, CDR2 LQKENI. The CDR3 loop is CASSLQGSNSPLHF. The CDR3 DNA is TGTGCCAGCTCACTACAGGGCTCTAATTCACCCCTCCACTTT.

Concerning this clonotype: Since no conserved phenylalanine or tryptophan closes the CDR3, a read error is the likely cause. The rearrangement uses TRBV11-2 and TRBJ1-1, with 7 bases identical to TRBD1. CDR1 SGHAT and CDR2 FQNNGV come from the germline V gene. The CDR3 runs to 14 residues. V gave up 5 bases and J gave up 6 bases; unmatched junction bases: 9. CDR3 protein: CASSVNRGTAEAFV. The CDR3 DNA is TGTGCCAGCAGCGTGAACAGGGGCACGGCTGAAGCTTTCGTT.

The CDR3 DNA follows: TGTGCCAGCAGCTTAGGTCGCAGCCACATGAACACTGAAGCTTTCTTT. It encodes CASSLGRSHMNTEAFF. V is TRBV11-2 and J is TRBJ1-1; D ambiguous. This CDR3 has 16 residues. V lost 1 base and J 0 bases, leaving 12 bases between the germline ends. Germline V gene sequence: CDR1 SGHAT, CDR2 FQNNGV.

The chain combines TRBV2 with TRBJ2-2, with 9 bases that match TRBD2. The germline V gene encodes CDR1 SNHLY and CDR2 FYNNEI. The CDR3 sequence is 15 residues long. Trimming cost V 6 bases and J 2 bases; bases outside gene matches: 4. The CDR3: CASRGTSSNTGELFF. Written as DNA, the CDR3 is TGTGCCAGCAGGGGGACTAGCTCCAACACCGGGGAGCTGTTTTTT.

This clonotype was recorded at least ten times. The chain joins TRBV28 to TRBJ1-2; D uncertain. The germline gives CDR1 MDHEN, CDR2 SYDVKM. The length of the CDR3 is 12 residues. V gave up 6 bases and J gave up 0 bases, with 5 bases separating them. This chain's CDR3 is CASSGPNYGYTF. CDR3 bases: TGTGCCAGCAGCGGTCCTAACTATGGCTACACCTTC.

This clonotype was picked up many times. At one boundary the junction diverges from the germline segment, which might be a read error. The rearrangement uses TRBV11-2 and TRBJ2-5; TRBD2 matches at 7 bases. The germline CDR1 and CDR2 sequences are SGHAT and FQNNGV. The CDR3 is 17 residues long. The CDR3 reads CASSPRRGSQAQGTQYF. For the CDR3, the DNA is TGTGCCAGCAGCCCAAGGCGGGGGAGCCAAGCTCAAGGGACCCAGTACTTC.

The sample holds many counts of this clonotype. J is TRBJ2-5 and V is TRBV12-3 or TRBV12-4, with 10 positions matching TRBD2. The CDR3 runs 16 residues. V lost 8 bases and J lost 5; bases outside the gene matches: 14. The CDR3 sequence is CASGGDQRGGRETQYF. CDR3 coding DNA: TGTGCCAGCGGGGGTGATCAGCGGGGGGGCCGGGAGACCCAGTACTTC.

This clonotype was found many times. V and J are TRBV6-1 and TRBJ1-5; D is possibly TRBD1 (5 bases). CDR1 MNHNS and CDR2 SASEGT come from the germline V gene. V lost 3 bases, J lost 4 bases, and 7 bases lay in between. This CDR3 has 13 residues. CDR3 amino acids: CASSDRENQPQHF. The CDR3 bases are TGTGCCAGCAGTGACAGGGAAAATCAGCCCCAGCATTTT.

The DNA for the CDR3 is TGTGCCAGCAGTTCCAACCGAGGGGTCGATGGCTACACCTTC. Its translation is CASSSNRGVDGYTF. The chain has TRBV6-5 and TRBJ1-2, with D possibly TRBD1 on 5 matching bases. There are 14 residues in the CDR3. Trimming took off 4 bases at V and 6 bases at J, with 15 bases between the two ends. The germline V gene encodes CDR1 MNHEY and CDR2 SVGAGI.